The present TCR beta chain was sequenced within a study of patients and donors after allogeneic stem cell transplantation. The CDR3 has 13 amino acids. The germline V gene has CDR1 SEHNR and CDR2 FQNEAQ (reference sequence). V was clipped by 2 bases and J by 3 bases, with 7 bases between them. This clonotype is termed medium-sized. TCRdb fed the RT-PCR reads into MiXCR, producing one record per CDR3 protein. Of 150,000 to 200,000 distinct CDR3 sequences listed, approximately 25% are singletons. The sample comprised blood, either unsorted or a sorted T cell fraction (not recorded which). This clonotype was sampled from a human donor who was either an allogeneic HSCT recipient or a stem cell or donor lymphocyte infusion donor (not recorded which). It is not recorded whose cells these are; they may come from a transplant donor. The rearrangement joins TRBV7-9 to TRBJ1-1; D is unclear. The CDR3 region has the DNA TGTGCCAGCAGCTTACTTGGGGACACTGAAGCTTTCTTT. This encodes CASSLLGDTEAFF.